Detailed here is one T cell receptor (beta chain). MiXCR was run by TCRdb on the RT-PCR reads, yielding one entry per CDR3 protein. The table shows around 700,000 distinct CDR3 sequences, with approximately 14% occurring only once. The ends were cut back, 4 bases at V and 1 base at J, with 11 bases in the middle. There are 14 residues in the CDR3. Germline assignment: CDR1 SGDLS and CDR2 YYNGEE. The rearrangement joins TRBV9 to TRBJ1-1; D is uncertain. Sequenced sample: memory CD4+ T cells from blood. This sequence was found in a female donor in good health, serving as a healthy control. CDR3 nucleotide sequence: TGTGCCAGCAGCACTGGGGAGAGGAACACTGAAGCTTTCTTT. This encodes CASSTGERNTEAFF.